These 4 T cell receptor beta chains came from one sample sequenced in a study of vaccination and CD4 T cells after COVID-19. No cognate antigen is known for these TCRs. The Oncomine TCR Beta short-read assay was applied to DNA of cultured CD4+ T cells. TCRdb ran MiXCR on the PCR reads and lists one entry per CDR3 protein. The sample holds 8,000 to 11,000 distinct CDR3 sequences, roughly three fifths seen once. The treatment was: approximately nine-day PBMC culture with coronavirus spike peptide pools or control peptides (ViraFEST assay). Sequencing used CD4+ T cells from blood, cultured in vitro. The receptors shown here come from a human donor who had recovered from COVID-19.

The chain has TRBV20-1 and TRBJ1-1, with D unclear. Germline values: CDR1 DFQATT, CDR2 SNEGSKA (reference sequence). This CDR3 comprises 12 residues. V dropped 5 bases and J dropped 1 base, with 8 bases sitting between them. The CDR3 protein is CSAGLRNTEAFF. CDR3 DNA: TGCAGTGCTGGGTTGAGGAACACTGAAGCTTTCTTT.

The chain is built from TRBV20-1 and TRBJ1-2, with TRBD1 identical over 9 bases. The V gene's germline CDR1 is DFQATT and CDR2 SNEGSKA (reference sequence). V lost 8 bases, J lost 4 bases, and 11 bases stayed unmatched. There are 14 residues in the CDR3. In DNA form, the CDR3 reads TGCAGTTCCTACAGCAAACAGGGGGCCTATGGCTACACCTTC. This translates into CSSYSKQGAYGYTF.

This clonotype was counted a few times. V gene TRBV2 combines with J gene TRBJ2-4; TRBD2 matches at 10 bases. CDR3 length: 15 amino acids. V lost 4 bases, J lost 3 bases, and 3 bases stayed unmatched. The V gene's germline CDR1 is SNHLY and CDR2 FYNNEI. CDR3 coding DNA: TGTGCCAGCAGTGTAGCGGGAGGTTACAAAAACATTCAGTACTTC. Its protein is CASSVAGGYKNIQYF.

This chain uses TRBV7-2 with TRBJ1-3, with D unresolved. The CDR3 length is 11 residues. V was pared by 4 bases and J by 8 bases, with 6 bases between. Germline-derived CDR1 and CDR2 are SGHTA and FQGNSA. The CDR3 region has the DNA TGTGCCAGCAGCTCCCGTGACACCATATATTTT. This sequence encodes CASSSRDTIYF.